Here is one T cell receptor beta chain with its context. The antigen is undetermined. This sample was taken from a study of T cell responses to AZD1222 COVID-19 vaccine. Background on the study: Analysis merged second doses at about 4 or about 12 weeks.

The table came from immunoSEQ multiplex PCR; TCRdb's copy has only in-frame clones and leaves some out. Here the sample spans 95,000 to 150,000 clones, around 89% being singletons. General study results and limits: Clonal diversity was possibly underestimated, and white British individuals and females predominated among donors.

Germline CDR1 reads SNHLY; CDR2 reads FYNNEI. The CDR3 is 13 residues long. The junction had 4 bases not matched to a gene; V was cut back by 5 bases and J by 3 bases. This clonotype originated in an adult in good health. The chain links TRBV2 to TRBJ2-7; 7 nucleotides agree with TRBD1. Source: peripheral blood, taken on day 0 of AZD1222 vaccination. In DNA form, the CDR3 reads TGTGCCAGCAGTAACAGGGGACGCTACGAGCAGTACTTC. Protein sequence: CASSNRGRYEQYF.